This T cell receptor beta chain was identified during a study of blood T cell repertoires in COVID-19. The overall study: Acute-phase and convalescent COVID-19 samples originated in the United States, Italy and Spain. The cDNA or gDNA used as material had been derived from T cells, B-cell-depleted T cells, or PBMCs.

Generated by immunoSEQ multiplex PCR, the TCRdb table keeps only in-frame clones and is missing some. This table holds more than 200,000 clones, approximately 88% found once. With V trimmed by 0 bases and J by 7 bases, 5 bases remained unmatched. This CDR3 spans 13 amino acids. CDR1 and CDR2 from the germline V gene are GTSNPN and SVGIG (reference sequence). This receptor was taken from a human donor in a cohort sampled during active COVID-19. The sample taken for sequencing was peripheral blood. V usage is TRBV30 and J usage is TRBJ1-2, with 7 nucleotides matching TRBD1. CDR3 loop: CAWSVRTGSGYTF. The CDR3, as DNA: TGTGCCTGGAGTGTACGGACAGGCTCTGGCTACACCTTC.